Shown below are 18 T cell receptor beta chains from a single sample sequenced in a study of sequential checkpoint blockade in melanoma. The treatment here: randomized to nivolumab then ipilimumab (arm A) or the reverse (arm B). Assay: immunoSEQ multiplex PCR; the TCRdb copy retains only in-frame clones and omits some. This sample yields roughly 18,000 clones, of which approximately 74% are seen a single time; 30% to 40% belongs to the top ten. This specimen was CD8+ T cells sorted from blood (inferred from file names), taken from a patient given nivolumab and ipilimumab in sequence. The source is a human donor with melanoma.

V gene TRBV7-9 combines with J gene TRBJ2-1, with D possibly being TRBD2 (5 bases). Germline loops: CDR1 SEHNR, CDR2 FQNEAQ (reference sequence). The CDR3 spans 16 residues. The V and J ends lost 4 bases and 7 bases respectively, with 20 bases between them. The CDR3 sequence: CASSSSGLSDPNEQFF. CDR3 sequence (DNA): TGTGCCAGCAGCTCCAGCGGACTCTCAGACCCGAATGAGCAGTTCTTC.

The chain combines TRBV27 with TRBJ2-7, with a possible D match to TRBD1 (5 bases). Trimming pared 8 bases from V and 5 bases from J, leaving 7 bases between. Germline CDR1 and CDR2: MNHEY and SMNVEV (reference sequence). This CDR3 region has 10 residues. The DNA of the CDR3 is TGTGCCAGCGGGGCCCACGAGCAGTACTTC. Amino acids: CASGAHEQYF.

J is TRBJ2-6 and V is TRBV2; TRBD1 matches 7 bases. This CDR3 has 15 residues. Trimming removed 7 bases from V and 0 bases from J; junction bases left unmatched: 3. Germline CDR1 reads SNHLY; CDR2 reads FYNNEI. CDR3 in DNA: TGTGCCAGCACCGGGACAGACTCTGGGGCCAACGTCCTGACTTTC. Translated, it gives CASTGTDSGANVLTF.

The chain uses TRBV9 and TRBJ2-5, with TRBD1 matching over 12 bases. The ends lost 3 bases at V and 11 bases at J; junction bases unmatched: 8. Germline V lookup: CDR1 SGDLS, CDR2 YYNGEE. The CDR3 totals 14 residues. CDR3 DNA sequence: TGTGCCAGCAGCGGGGGGACAGGGGGCGATGAGCAGTACTTC. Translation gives CASSGGTGGDEQYF.

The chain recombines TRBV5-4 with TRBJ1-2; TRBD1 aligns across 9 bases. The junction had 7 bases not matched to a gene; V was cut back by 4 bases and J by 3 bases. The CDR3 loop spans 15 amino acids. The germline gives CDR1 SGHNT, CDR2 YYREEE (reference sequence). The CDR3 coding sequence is TGTGCCAGCAGCCTCGGAGGGACAGGGCACTATGGCTACACCTTC. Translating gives CASSLGGTGHYGYTF. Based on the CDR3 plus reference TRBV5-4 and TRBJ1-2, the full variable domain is ETGVTQSPTHLIKTRGQQVTLRCSSQSGHNTVSWYQQALGQGPQFIFQYYREEENGRGNFPPRFSGLQFPNYSSELNVNALELDDSALYLCASSLGGTGHYGYTFGSGTRLTVV.

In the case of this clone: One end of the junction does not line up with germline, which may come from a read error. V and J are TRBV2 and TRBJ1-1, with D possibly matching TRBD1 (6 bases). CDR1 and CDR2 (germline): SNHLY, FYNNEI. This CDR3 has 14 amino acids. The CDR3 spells CASSGFTGLTEASF. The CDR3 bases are TGTGCCAGCAGTGGGTTTACAGGGTTGACTGAAGCTTCCTTT.

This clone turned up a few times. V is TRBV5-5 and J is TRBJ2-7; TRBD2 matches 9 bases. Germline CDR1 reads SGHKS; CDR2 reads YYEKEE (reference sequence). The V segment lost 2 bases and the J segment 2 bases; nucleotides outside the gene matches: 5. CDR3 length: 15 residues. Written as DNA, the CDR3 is TGTGCCAGCAGCTTTGGGCCTAGCGGGACCTACGAGCAGTACTTC. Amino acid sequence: CASSFGPSGTYEQYF.

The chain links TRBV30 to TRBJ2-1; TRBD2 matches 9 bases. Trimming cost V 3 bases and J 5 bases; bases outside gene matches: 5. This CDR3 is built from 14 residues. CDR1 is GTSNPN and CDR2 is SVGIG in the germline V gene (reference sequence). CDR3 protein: CAWRAGGGNNEQFF. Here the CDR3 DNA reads TGTGCCTGGAGAGCGGGGGGAGGGAACAATGAGCAGTTCTTC.

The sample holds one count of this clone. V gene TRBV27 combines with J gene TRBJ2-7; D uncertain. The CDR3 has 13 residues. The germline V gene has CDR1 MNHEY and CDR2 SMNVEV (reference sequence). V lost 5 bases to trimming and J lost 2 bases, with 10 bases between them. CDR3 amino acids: CASSPSTTYEQYF. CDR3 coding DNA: TGTGCCAGCAGTCCGAGCACTACCTACGAGCAGTACTTC.

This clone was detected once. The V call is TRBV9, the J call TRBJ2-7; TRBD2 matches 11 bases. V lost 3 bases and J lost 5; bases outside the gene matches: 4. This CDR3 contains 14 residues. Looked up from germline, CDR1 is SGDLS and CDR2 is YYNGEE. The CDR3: CASSGGGLADEQYF. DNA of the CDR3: TGTGCCAGCAGCGGGGGGGGACTAGCGGACGAGCAGTACTTC.

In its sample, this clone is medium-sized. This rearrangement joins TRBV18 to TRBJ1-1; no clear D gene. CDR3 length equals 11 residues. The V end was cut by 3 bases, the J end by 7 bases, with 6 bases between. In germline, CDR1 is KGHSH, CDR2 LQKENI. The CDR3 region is CASSPSVEAFF. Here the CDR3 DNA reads TGTGCCAGCTCACCTTCAGTTGAAGCTTTCTTT.

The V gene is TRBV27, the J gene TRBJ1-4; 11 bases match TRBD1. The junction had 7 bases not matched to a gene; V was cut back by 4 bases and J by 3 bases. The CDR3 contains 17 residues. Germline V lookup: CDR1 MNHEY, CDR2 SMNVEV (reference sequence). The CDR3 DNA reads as TGTGCCAGCAGTTCTCGGACAGGGGGCTTATCTAATGAAAAACTGTTTTTT. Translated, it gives CASSSRTGGLSNEKLFF.

The CDR3 here is CATQAGTGGTDTQYF. For the CDR3, the DNA is TGTGCCACCCAAGCCGGGACAGGGGGCACAGATACGCAGTATTTT. This chain joins TRBV2 and TRBJ2-3, with 10 bases identical to TRBD1. The CDR3 spans 15 residues. Germline-derived CDR1 and CDR2 are SNHLY and FYNNEI. The ends lost 10 bases at V and 1 base at J; junction bases unmatched: 8. Drawing the rest from reference TRBV2 and TRBJ2-3, the complete variable domain is EPEVTQTPSHQVTQMGQEVILRCVPISNHLYFYWYRQILGQKVEFLVSFYNNEISEKSEIFDDQFSVERPDGSNFTLKIRSTKLEDSAMYFCATQAGTGGTDTQYFGPGTRLTVL.

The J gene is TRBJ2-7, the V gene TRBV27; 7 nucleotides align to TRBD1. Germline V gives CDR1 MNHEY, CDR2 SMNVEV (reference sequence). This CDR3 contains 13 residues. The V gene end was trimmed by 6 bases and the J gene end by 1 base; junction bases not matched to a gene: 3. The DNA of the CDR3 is TGTGCCAGCAGACCGACAGGGTCCTACGAGCAGTACTTC. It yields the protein CASRPTGSYEQYF.

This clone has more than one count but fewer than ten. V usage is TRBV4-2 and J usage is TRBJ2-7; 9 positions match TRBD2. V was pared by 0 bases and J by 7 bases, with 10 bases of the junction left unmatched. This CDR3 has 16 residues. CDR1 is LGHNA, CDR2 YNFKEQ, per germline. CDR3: CASSQDEASGDREQYF. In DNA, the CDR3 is TGTGCCAGCAGCCAAGATGAAGCTAGCGGGGATCGGGAGCAGTACTTC.

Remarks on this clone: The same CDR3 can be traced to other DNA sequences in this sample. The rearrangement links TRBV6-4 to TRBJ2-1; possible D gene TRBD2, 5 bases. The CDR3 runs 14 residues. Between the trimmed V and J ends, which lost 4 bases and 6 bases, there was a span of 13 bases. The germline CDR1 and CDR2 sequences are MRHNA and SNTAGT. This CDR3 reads CASSVAGEANEQFF. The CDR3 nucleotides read TGTGCCAGCAGTGTGGCCGGGGAAGCCAATGAGCAGTTCTTC.

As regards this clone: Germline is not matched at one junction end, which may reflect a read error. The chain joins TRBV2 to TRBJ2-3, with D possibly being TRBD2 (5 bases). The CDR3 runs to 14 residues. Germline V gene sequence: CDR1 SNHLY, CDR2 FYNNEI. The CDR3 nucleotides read TGTGCCAGCAGTGGACCACCTAGCACAAATACGCAGTATTTT. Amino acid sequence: CASSGPPSTNTQYF.

The CDR3 here is CASSPSQGSYQETQYF. The CDR3 region has the DNA TGTGCCAGCAGCCCTTCGCAGGGGAGCTACCAAGAGACCCAGTACTTC. The chain is built from TRBV27 and TRBJ2-5, with D possibly TRBD1 on 6 matching bases. Looked up from germline, CDR1 is MNHEY and CDR2 is SMNVEV (reference sequence). The CDR3 covers 16 residues. The V and J ends lost 6 bases and 0 bases respectively, with 17 bases between them.